A single sample gave rise to the 24 T cell receptor beta chains below, sequenced in a study of cytomegalovirus exposure and HLA in healthy donors. The PCR contained 60 Vbeta and 13 Jbeta primers. This table comes from immunoSEQ multiplex PCR, and its TCRdb copy is limited to in-frame clones, with some not included. The table includes about 65,000 clones, less than 65% detected once. Sequencing was performed on PBMCs. The receptors were sampled from a man aged 25 to 40 in good health and CMV-seronegative.

J is TRBJ2-5 and V is TRBV5-1, with TRBD1 as a possible D gene (5 bases). V was trimmed by 4 bases and J by 2 bases, leaving 12 bases between them. The CDR3 spans 14 residues. CDR1 SGHRS and CDR2 YFSETQ come from the germline V gene. As DNA, the CDR3 is TGCGCCAGCAGCCCCCAGGGCGGTCAAGAGACCCAGTACTTC. Amino acids: CASSPQGGQETQYF.

The chain employs TRBV7-6 and TRBJ2-3, with 12 bases aligning to TRBD2. This CDR3 has 20 amino acids. V gave up 5 bases and J gave up 5 bases; unmatched junction bases: 20. Germline CDR1 and CDR2: SGHVS and FNYEAQ. CDR3 in DNA: TGTGCCAGCAGCCAATCGACAGGGGGCGCATGGGGACTAGCGGGAGATACGCAGTATTTT. Its protein is CASSQSTGGAWGLAGDTQYF.

This clone was seen more than once but under ten times. The rearrangement links TRBV6-5 to TRBJ1-2; TRBD1 is a possible D gene (6 bases). From germline, CDR1 is MNHEY and CDR2 SVGAGI. V was trimmed by 5 bases and J by 7 bases, leaving 14 bases between them. The CDR3 is made up of 13 amino acids. The CDR3 nucleotides read TGTGCCAGCAGTCGCCCGGGGGGCAGTGGCTACACCTTC. Translation: CASSRPGGSGYTF.

The rearrangement joins TRBV4-2 to TRBJ2-1, with D possibly matching TRBD1 (6 bases). The CDR3 spans 16 residues. The V gene lost 2 bases and the J gene lost 4 bases, with 15 bases spanning the gap. Looked up from germline, CDR1 is LGHNA and CDR2 is YNFKEQ. The DNA of the CDR3 is TGTGCCAGCAGCCAAAGGATAGGGGGACGTTACAATGAGCAGTTCTTC. Translating it yields CASSQRIGGRYNEQFF.

The chain employs TRBV7-9 and TRBJ1-1; D is ambiguous. V was pared by 6 bases and J by 4 bases, with 15 bases between. Germline V lookup: CDR1 SEHNR, CDR2 FQNEAQ (reference sequence). The CDR3 contains 14 residues. CDR3 residues: CASRKNSGGTEAFF. The CDR3 region has the DNA TGTGCCAGCAGAAAAAACAGCGGTGGCACTGAAGCTTTCTTT. The full variable domain, completed using reference TRBV7-9 and TRBJ1-1, is DTGVSQNPRHKITKRGQNVTFRCDPISEHNRLYWYRQTLGQGPEFLTYFQNEAQLEKSRLLSDRFSAERPKGSFSTLEIQRTEQGDSAMYLCASRKNSGGTEAFFGQGTRLTVV.

The genes are TRBV7-9 and TRBJ2-7, with 8 bases identical to TRBD1. The germline V gene encodes CDR1 SEHNR and CDR2 FQNEAQ (reference sequence). With 0 bases clipped from V and 6 bases from J, the junction kept 10 bases outside the gene matches. CDR3 length equals 16 residues. The CDR3: CASSLAATGEGIEQYF. The CDR3 DNA is TGTGCCAGCAGCTTAGCGGCGACAGGGGAAGGAATCGAGCAGTACTTC.

The chain employs TRBV13 and TRBJ1-2; 11 positions match TRBD1. This CDR3 comprises 14 residues. Trimming cost V 5 bases and J 6 bases; bases outside gene matches: 5. Germline values: CDR1 PRHDT, CDR2 FYEKMQ (reference sequence). This chain's CDR3 is CASSPDRGPNGYTF. Written as DNA, the CDR3 is TGTGCCAGCAGCCCGGACAGGGGGCCAAATGGCTACACCTTC.

This clone appeared a few times. CDR3 DNA: TGTGCCACCAGCAGACGCGAGGGGACATGGACTCGGGGGGGCAATCAGCCCCAGCATTTT. It codes for CATSRREGTWTRGGNQPQHF. The V and J genes are TRBV15 and TRBJ1-5, with TRBD1 as a possible D gene (6 bases). The CDR3 covers 20 residues. The germline gives CDR1 LNHNV, CDR2 YYDKDF (reference sequence). V gave up 2 bases and J gave up 2 bases, with 25 bases separating them.

This rearrangement joins TRBV29-1 to TRBJ1-4; 12 bases are a match to TRBD1. In germline, CDR1 is SQVTM, CDR2 ANQGSEA. V shed 4 bases, J shed 7 bases, and the junction held 10 bases outside the gene matches. The CDR3 consists of 16 residues. The CDR3 sequence is CSVASGQGAVGEKLFF. Here the CDR3 DNA reads TGCAGCGTTGCATCGGGACAGGGGGCTGTAGGTGAAAAACTGTTTTTT.

This clone was detected once. This chain uses TRBV5-1 with TRBJ2-1; maybe TRBD1 (6 bases). The germline gives CDR1 SGHRS, CDR2 YFSETQ. The length of the CDR3 is 14 residues. V gave up 3 bases and J gave up 5 bases, with 12 bases separating them. The CDR3 is CASSSGHTNNEQFF. The CDR3, as DNA: TGCGCCAGCAGCTCGGGACACACAAACAATGAGCAGTTCTTC.

The J gene is TRBJ1-6, the V gene TRBV30; D might be TRBD1 (5 bases). Germline CDR1 and CDR2: GTSNPN and SVGIG (reference sequence). This CDR3 contains 14 residues. V was trimmed by 3 bases and J by 7 bases, leaving 13 bases between them. The CDR3 loop is CAWSEGLWNSPLHF. The CDR3 DNA reads TGTGCCTGGAGCGAGGGACTTTGGAATTCACCCCTCCACTTT. Looking up the rest from reference TRBV30 and TRBJ1-6 gives the full variable domain: SQTIHQWPATLVQPVGSPLSLECTVEGTSNPNLYWYRQAAGRGLQLLFYSVGIGQISSEVPQNLSASRPQDRQFILSSKKLLLSDSGFYLCAWSEGLWNSPLHFGNGTRLTVT.

V and J are TRBV6-5 and TRBJ1-6; TRBD1 matches 7 bases. Trimming took 5 bases from V and 9 from J; bases not matched to a gene: 7. Germline CDR1 is MNHEY and CDR2 is SVGAGI. The CDR3 has 14 residues. The CDR3 coding sequence is TGTGCCAGCAGTCCCGTTAGGGGGCGTTCACCCCTCCACTTT. Residues: CASSPVRGRSPLHF.

This clone was recorded a few times. CDR3 in amino acids: CSVGQGADTEAFF. The CDR3 bases are TGCAGCGTTGGACAGGGAGCGGACACTGAAGCTTTCTTT. V and J are TRBV29-1 and TRBJ1-1; 7 positions match TRBD1. The CDR3 is made up of 13 amino acids. Trimming took 4 bases from V and 3 from J; bases not matched to a gene: 5. Germline lookup yields CDR1 SQVTM and CDR2 ANQGSEA.

The chain is built from TRBV5-1 and TRBJ1-6; the match to TRBD1 covers 9 bases. The CDR3 runs 14 residues. Germline lookup yields CDR1 SGHRS and CDR2 YFSETQ. V lost 3 bases to trimming and J lost 9 bases; unmatched junction nucleotides: 4. CDR3 sequence reads: CASSSTGGRSPLHF. The CDR3 region has the DNA TGCGCCAGCAGCTCCACAGGGGGCCGTTCACCCCTCCACTTT.

The J gene is TRBJ2-7, the V gene TRBV6-4; 7 bases are a match to TRBD1. V shed 8 bases, J shed 5 bases, and the junction held 18 bases outside the gene matches. The germline CDR1 and CDR2 sequences are MRHNA and SNTAGT. This CDR3 is 16 amino acids long. The CDR3 DNA is TGTGCCAGCCGAGGTTTCCAGGGGGTTATTCTGCACGAGCAGTACTTC. Protein: CASRGFQGVILHEQYF.

The chain links TRBV11-2 to TRBJ2-5; D might be TRBD1 (5 bases). The length of the CDR3 is 12 residues. Germline CDR1 reads SGHAT; CDR2 reads FQNNGV. The V and J ends lost 7 bases and 8 bases respectively, with 14 bases between them. CDR3 region: CASTIPTGTQYF. CDR3 nucleotide sequence: TGTGCCAGCACTATACCTACAGGCACCCAGTACTTC.

A word on this clone: Lacking the conserved final phenylalanine or tryptophan, this CDR3 likely reflects a read error. Because the CDR3's place on the DNA is in doubt, the DNA is left out and the CDR3 is given as listed by TCRdb. The chain joins TRBV23-1 to TRBJ1-1; the table calls TRBD1, which could not be checked here. TRBV23-1 is marked as an open reading frame, function uncertain. The CDR3 is 12 amino acids in total, end residues counted. This CDR3 reads CASSQTGTGPIG.

The V gene is TRBV10-1, the J gene TRBJ1-2, with D possibly being TRBD1 (6 bases). The V end lost 4 bases, the J end lost 1 base, and 16 bases lay between the germline ends. Germline V gives CDR1 WNHNN, CDR2 SYGVQD (reference sequence). The CDR3 is made up of 16 amino acids. The CDR3 sequence: CASSVDRGNDNYGYTF. The CDR3 region has the DNA TGCGCCAGCAGTGTGGATAGGGGGAACGATAACTATGGCTACACCTTC.

The rearrangement joins TRBV7-2 to TRBJ2-1, with a weak D call TRBD1 (6 bases). This CDR3 contains 17 residues. CDR1 and CDR2 from the germline V gene are SGHTA and FQGNSA. Trimming left V 1 base short and J 4 bases short, with 17 bases between. The CDR3 coding sequence is TGTGCCAGCAGCTTAGGACCAGGGGCCTTACTGTACAATGAGCAGTTCTTC. It yields the protein CASSLGPGALLYNEQFF.

The chain links TRBV5-6 to TRBJ2-2, with a possible D match to TRBD2 (5 bases). The CDR3 extends over 13 amino acids. The V end lost 0 bases, the J end lost 6 bases, and 6 bases lay between the germline ends. CDR1 is SGHDT and CDR2 is YYEEEE in the germline V gene. CDR3 in DNA: TGTGCCAGCAGCTTGGAGCGGTCCGGGGAGCTGTTTTTT. Protein product: CASSLERSGELFF.

The chain employs TRBV2 and TRBJ1-1; the D gene is possibly TRBD1 (6 bases). From germline, CDR1 is SNHLY and CDR2 FYNNEI. V was cut by 6 bases and J by 0 bases, with 11 bases left in between. This CDR3 is 14 amino acids long. This CDR3 reads CASRVRTVNTEAFF. The CDR3 DNA sequence: TGTGCCAGCAGGGTTCGGACAGTGAACACTGAAGCTTTCTTT.

This clone was observed a handful of times. The J gene is TRBJ2-1, the V gene TRBV5-1, with D perhaps matching TRBD2 (5 bases). The V and J ends lost 5 bases and 10 bases respectively, with 19 bases between them. In germline, CDR1 is SGHRS, CDR2 YFSETQ. The length of the CDR3 is 14 residues. In DNA, the CDR3 is TGCGCCAGCAGATCCGACGCTTACACGGGGGAGCAGTTCTTC. Translating gives CASRSDAYTGEQFF. The full variable domain, its missing parts supplied by reference TRBV5-1 and TRBJ2-1, is KAGVTQTPRYLIKTRGQQVTLSCSPISGHRSVSWYQQTPGQGLQFLFEYFSETQRNKGNFPGRFSGRQFSNSRSEMNVSTLELGDSALYLCASRSDAYTGEQFFGPGTRLTVL.

The chain joins TRBV2 to TRBJ2-7; maybe TRBD1 (6 bases). The germline gives CDR1 SNHLY, CDR2 FYNNEI. This CDR3 contains 14 residues. V gave up 8 bases and J gave up 4 bases, with 18 bases separating them. For the CDR3, the DNA is TGTGCCAGCCACTTCCGGGACAACCCATACGAGCAGTACTTC. Residues: CASHFRDNPYEQYF.

This chain links TRBV19 with TRBJ2-7; 9 bases are shared with TRBD2. The germline V gene encodes CDR1 LNHDA and CDR2 SQIVND (reference sequence). The CDR3 covers 14 residues. Trimming removed 5 bases from V and 4 bases from J; junction bases left unmatched: 6. CDR3 amino acids: CASSPQRGEYEQYF. In DNA form, the CDR3 reads TGTGCCAGTAGTCCCCAGCGGGGGGAATACGAGCAGTACTTC.